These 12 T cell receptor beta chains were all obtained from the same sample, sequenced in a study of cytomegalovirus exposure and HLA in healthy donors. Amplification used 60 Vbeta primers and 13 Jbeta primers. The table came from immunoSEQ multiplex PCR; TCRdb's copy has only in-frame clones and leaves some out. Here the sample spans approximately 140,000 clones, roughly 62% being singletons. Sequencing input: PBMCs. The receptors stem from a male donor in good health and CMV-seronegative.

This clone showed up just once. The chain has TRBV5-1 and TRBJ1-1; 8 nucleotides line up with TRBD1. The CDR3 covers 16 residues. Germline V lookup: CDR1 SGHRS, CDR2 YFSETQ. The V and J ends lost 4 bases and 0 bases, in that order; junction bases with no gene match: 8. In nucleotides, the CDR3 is TGCGCCAGCAGCCAGACAGGGGCGGACATGAACACTGAAGCTTTCTTT. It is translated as CASSQTGADMNTEAFF.

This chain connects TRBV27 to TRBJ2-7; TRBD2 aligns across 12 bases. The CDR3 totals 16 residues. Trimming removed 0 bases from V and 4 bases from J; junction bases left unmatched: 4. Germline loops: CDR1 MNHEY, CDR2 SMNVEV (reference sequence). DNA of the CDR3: TGTGCCAGCAGTTTATCGATCGGACTAGCGGGGTACGAGCAGTACTTC. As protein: CASSLSIGLAGYEQYF.

Here the CDR3 reads CASSVTSLWNEQFF. Written as DNA, the CDR3 is TGTGCCAGCAGCGTGACTAGCCTCTGGAATGAGCAGTTCTTC. The genes are TRBV6-6 and TRBJ2-1, with 7 bases fitting TRBD2. Looked up from germline, CDR1 is MNHNY and CDR2 is SVGAGI (reference sequence). V was clipped by 6 bases and J by 7 bases; unmatched bases: 9. CDR3 length: 14 residues.

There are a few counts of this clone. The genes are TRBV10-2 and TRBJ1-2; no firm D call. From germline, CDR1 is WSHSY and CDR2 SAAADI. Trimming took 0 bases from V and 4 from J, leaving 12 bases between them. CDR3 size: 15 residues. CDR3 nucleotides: TGCGCCAGCAGTGAGTCTGTCGGCTCGGGCTATGGCTACACCTTC. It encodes CASSESVGSGYGYTF.

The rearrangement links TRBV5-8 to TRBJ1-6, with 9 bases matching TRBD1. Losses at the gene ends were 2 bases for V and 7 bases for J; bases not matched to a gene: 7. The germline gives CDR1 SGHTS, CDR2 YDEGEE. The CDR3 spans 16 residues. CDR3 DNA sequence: TGTGCCAGCAGCTTAGGGGGGACAGGGAAGAATTCACCCCTCCACTTT. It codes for CASSLGGTGKNSPLHF.

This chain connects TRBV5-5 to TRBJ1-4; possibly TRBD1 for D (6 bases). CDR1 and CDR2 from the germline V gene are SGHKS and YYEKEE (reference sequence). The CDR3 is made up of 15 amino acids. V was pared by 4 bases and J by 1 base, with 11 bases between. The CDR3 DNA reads TGTGCCAGCAGCGTTACAGGGCGAACTAATGAAAAACTGTTTTTT. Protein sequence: CASSVTGRTNEKLFF.

The DNA for the CDR3 is TGTGCCAGCAGTTACTCGCTGGGCGGGGGGATGCAGTATTTT. This gives the protein CASSYSLGGGMQYF. The V and J genes are TRBV6-6 and TRBJ2-3; 8 nucleotides line up with TRBD2. J was trimmed by 11 bases and V by 0 bases; bases with no gene match: 7. This CDR3 is 14 amino acids long. Germline lookup yields CDR1 MNHNY and CDR2 SVGAGI (reference sequence).

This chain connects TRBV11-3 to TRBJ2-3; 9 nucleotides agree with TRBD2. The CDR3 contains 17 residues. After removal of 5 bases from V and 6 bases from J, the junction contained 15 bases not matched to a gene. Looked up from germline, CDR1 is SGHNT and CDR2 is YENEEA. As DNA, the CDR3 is TGTGCCAGCAGCATCTCCGGGACTAGCTATGGGAAGGATACGCAGTATTTT. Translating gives CASSISGTSYGKDTQYF.

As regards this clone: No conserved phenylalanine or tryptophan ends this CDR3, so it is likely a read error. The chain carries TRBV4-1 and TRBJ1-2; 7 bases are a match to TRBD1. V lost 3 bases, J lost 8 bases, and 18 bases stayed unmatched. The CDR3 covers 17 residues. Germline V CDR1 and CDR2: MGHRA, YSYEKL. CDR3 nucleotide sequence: TGCGCCAGCAGCCAGGCCCCGGCCGGGACAGCCTTCGAAGGCTACACCCTC. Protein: CASSQAPAGTAFEGYTL.

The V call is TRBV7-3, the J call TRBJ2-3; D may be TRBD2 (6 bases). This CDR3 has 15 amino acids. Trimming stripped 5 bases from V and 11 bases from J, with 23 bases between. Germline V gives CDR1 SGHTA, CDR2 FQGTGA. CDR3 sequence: CASSRTGTSLGGQYF. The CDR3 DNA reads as TGTGCCAGCAGCCGCACCGGGACTTCCCTTGGGGGGCAGTATTTT.

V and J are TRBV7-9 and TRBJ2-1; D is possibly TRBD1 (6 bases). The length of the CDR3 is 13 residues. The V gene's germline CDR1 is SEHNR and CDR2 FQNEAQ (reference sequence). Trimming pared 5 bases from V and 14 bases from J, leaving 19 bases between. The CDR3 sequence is CASSRPGDRGKFF. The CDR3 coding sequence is TGTGCCAGCAGCAGGCCAGGGGATAGAGGGAAGTTCTTC.

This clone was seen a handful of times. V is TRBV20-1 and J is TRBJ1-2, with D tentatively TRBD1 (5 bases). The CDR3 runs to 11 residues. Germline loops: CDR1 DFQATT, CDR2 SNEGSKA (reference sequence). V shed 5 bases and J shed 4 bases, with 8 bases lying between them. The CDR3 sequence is CSAGAVYGYTF. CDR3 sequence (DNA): TGCAGTGCTGGGGCGGTCTATGGCTACACCTTC.